A single sample gave rise to the 8 T cell receptor beta chains below, sequenced in a study of T cell responses to AZD1222 COVID-19 vaccine. Profiled with immunoSEQ multiplex PCR; TCRdb holds only in-frame clones, not every one. The repertoire holds more than 85,000 clones, with roughly 91% as singletons. The sequences come from peripheral blood, collected on day 0 of AZD1222 vaccination. These TCRs come from an adult in good health.

The chain is built from TRBV3-1 (or the pseudogene TRBV3-2) and TRBJ1-5; D remains ambiguous. The CDR3 totals 13 residues. The germline V gene encodes CDR1 LGHDT and CDR2 YNNKEL (reference sequence). Trimming took 4 bases from V and 6 from J, leaving 10 bases between them. Written as DNA, the CDR3 is TGTGCCAGCAGCCCGGGGTTGGTTCAGCCCCAGCATTTT. This codes for CASSPGLVQPQHF.

The rearrangement links TRBV7-9 to TRBJ1-2, with a possible D match to TRBD1 (5 bases). The V end was cut by 2 bases, the J end by 4 bases, with 14 bases between. CDR3 length: 15 residues. Germline-derived CDR1 and CDR2 are SEHNR and FQNEAQ (reference sequence). Here the CDR3 DNA reads TGTGCCAGCAGCTTAACCCAGGGAGACGGCTATGGCTACACCTTC. The encoded protein is CASSLTQGDGYGYTF.

The CDR3 DNA follows: TGTGCCAGCAGCGCCGGGACTAGCGGTGAAGATACGCAGTATTTT. Translation gives CASSAGTSGEDTQYF. The chain uses TRBV9 and TRBJ2-3; 11 bases map to TRBD2. This CDR3 is built from 15 residues. Germline values: CDR1 SGDLS, CDR2 YYNGEE. The ends lost 3 bases at V and 5 bases at J; junction bases unmatched: 5.

The chain combines TRBV5-1 with TRBJ1-1, with 7 bases fitting TRBD1. This CDR3 region has 16 residues. Germline trimming cut 4 bases from V and 5 bases from J; bases unmatched to any gene: 14. Germline assignment: CDR1 SGHRS and CDR2 YFSETQ. CDR3: CASSGAQGQFLTEAFF. The DNA of the CDR3 is TGCGCCAGCAGCGGAGCCCAGGGACAGTTTTTAACTGAAGCTTTCTTT.

V is TRBV29-1 and J is TRBJ2-1, with TRBD2 identical over 8 bases. The CDR3 consists of 11 residues. V shed 7 bases, J shed 7 bases, and the junction held 3 bases outside the gene matches. Germline V gives CDR1 SQVTM, CDR2 ANQGSEA. CDR3 protein: CSDGGANEQFF. The CDR3 bases are TGCAGCGACGGGGGGGCGAATGAGCAGTTCTTC.

This chain links TRBV19 with TRBJ1-1, with TRBD1 matching over 9 bases. J lost 3 bases, V lost 6 bases, and 5 bases had no gene match. The CDR3 is made up of 14 amino acids. Germline-derived CDR1 and CDR2 are LNHDA and SQIVND (reference sequence). The CDR3 protein is CASRTGGKDTEAFF. For the CDR3, the DNA is TGTGCCAGTAGGACAGGGGGGAAGGACACTGAAGCTTTCTTT.

The CDR3: CASSSTENNEQFF. CDR3 DNA sequence: TGTGCCAGCAGTTCGACAGAAAACAATGAGCAGTTCTTC. The V and J genes are TRBV5-4 and TRBJ2-1; the D gene is possibly TRBD1 (5 bases). The CDR3 extends over 13 amino acids. The V end lost 5 bases, the J end lost 5 bases, and 11 bases lay between the germline ends. Germline CDR1 reads SGHNT; CDR2 reads YYREEE (reference sequence). Based on the CDR3 plus reference TRBV5-4 and TRBJ2-1, the full variable domain is ETGVTQSPTHLIKTRGQQVTLRCSSQSGHNTVSWYQQALGQGPQFIFQYYREEENGRGNFPPRFSGLQFPNYSSELNVNALELDDSALYLCASSSTENNEQFFGPGTRLTVL.

This chain connects TRBV2 to TRBJ1-2, with 9 positions matching TRBD1. CDR3 length: 15 amino acids. The germline CDR1 and CDR2 sequences are SNHLY and FYNNEI. Germline trimming cut 3 bases from V and 4 bases from J; bases unmatched to any gene: 6. This CDR3 reads CASSEGTGNRYGYTF. The CDR3, as DNA: TGTGCCAGCAGTGAGGGGACAGGGAACCGCTATGGCTACACCTTC.